These 9 T cell receptor beta chains share one sample of origin, sequenced in a study of a mutant IDH1 vaccine in newly diagnosed glioma. Clones were sequenced by immunoSEQ multiplex PCR, and TCRdb holds only the in-frame ones, with some missing. The sample contains 35,000 to 50,000 clones, approximately 84% of which appear only once. No cognate antigen is known for these TCRs. Stated time point: week 23, last vaccination. The investigators gave 300 ug of mutant IDH1 20-mer peptide in each vaccine dose, together with topical imiquimod. The sample consisted of PBMCs, taken from a glioma patient whose treatment included an IDH1 peptide vaccine. The receptors shown here come from a woman in her late teens or twenties with glioma. Some clones in this sample may be carry-over from other donors' samples.

The gene calls are TRBV2 and TRBJ2-7, with D possibly matching TRBD1 (5 bases). The CDR3 is made up of 14 amino acids. V lost 6 bases, J lost 3 bases, and 15 bases lay in between. Germline assignment: CDR1 SNHLY and CDR2 FYNNEI. The CDR3 region is CASSLDRVNYEQYF. CDR3 coding DNA: TGTGCCAGCAGCCTAGACAGAGTTAACTACGAGCAGTACTTC.

The gene calls are TRBV7-3 and TRBJ1-1; D is possibly TRBD1 (5 bases). The CDR3 contains 14 residues. CDR1 is SGHTA, CDR2 FQGTGA, per germline. V lost 1 base to trimming and J lost 1 base, with 7 bases between them. CDR3 sequence: CASSLIGGNTEAFF. In nucleotides, the CDR3 is TGTGCCAGCAGCTTAATCGGGGGGAACACTGAAGCTTTCTTT.

The chain employs TRBV5-1 and TRBJ2-7, with 8 bases that match TRBD1. The CDR3 runs to 14 residues. V was pared by 4 bases and J by 3 bases, with 6 bases of the junction left unmatched. Germline V gene data show CDR1 as SGHRS and CDR2 as YFSETQ. The CDR3 DNA sequence: TGCGCCAGCAGCCGCCCGGGACAGGACTACGAGCAGTACTTC. This codes for CASSRPGQDYEQYF.

J is TRBJ2-5 and V is TRBV2; no clear D gene. CDR1 and CDR2 (germline): SNHLY, FYNNEI. CDR3 length: 14 residues. Trimming removed 2 bases from V and 4 bases from J, with 11 bases in between. The CDR3 DNA reads as TGTGCCAGCAGTGAAATGGGCAGGCGAGAGACCCAGTACTTC. Translation gives CASSEMGRRETQYF.

The rearrangement links TRBV4-2 to TRBJ2-1; the match to TRBD2 covers 15 bases. J was trimmed by 6 bases and V by 0 bases; bases with no gene match: 0. This CDR3 comprises 16 residues. In germline, CDR1 is LGHNA, CDR2 YNFKEQ. Here the CDR3 reads CASSQEGLAGGNEQFF. As DNA, the CDR3 is TGTGCCAGCAGCCAAGAGGGACTAGCGGGGGGCAATGAGCAGTTCTTC.

V is TRBV27 and J is TRBJ1-1; weak D call: TRBD1 (6 bases). The V end lost 3 bases, the J end lost 1 base, and 6 bases lay between the germline ends. Germline V gene lookup returns CDR1 MNHEY and CDR2 SMNVEV (reference sequence). The CDR3 loop spans 13 amino acids. The DNA of the CDR3 is TGTGCCAGCAGTTTGACAGGGAACACTGAAGCTTTCTTT. Its translation is CASSLTGNTEAFF.

This clone was seen only a few times. The chain has TRBV6-5 and TRBJ1-1; D remains unclear. This CDR3 contains 11 residues. Trimming removed 4 bases at V and 6 bases at J, with 6 bases between. The germline V gene encodes CDR1 MNHEY and CDR2 SVGAGI. The chain's CDR3 is CASSFGAEAFF. Here the CDR3 DNA reads TGTGCCAGCAGTTTCGGAGCTGAAGCTTTCTTT.

The sample holds one count of this clone. The chain joins TRBV18 to TRBJ1-2; D is perhaps TRBD1 (6 bases). This CDR3 has 16 residues. Trimming took 0 bases from V and 4 from J, leaving 15 bases between them. The germline V gene encodes CDR1 KGHSH and CDR2 LQKENI. The CDR3 nucleotides read TGTGCCAGCTCACCACCGGGGGGGGCATACGGCTATGGCTACACCTTC. This gives the protein CASSPPGGAYGYGYTF.

The chain is built from TRBV6-5 and TRBJ1-2; D ambiguous. Germline V gene data show CDR1 as MNHEY and CDR2 as SVGAGI. The V end was cut by 8 bases, the J end by 8 bases, with 15 bases between. CDR3 size: 12 residues. The DNA for the CDR3 is TGTGCCAGCTCCGCGGACTCTATAGGCTACACCTTC. Translated: CASSADSIGYTF.